The rows below give T cell receptor beta chains drawn from one sample of a study of radiotherapy plus CTLA-4 blockade in lung cancer. Generated by immunoSEQ multiplex PCR, the TCRdb table keeps only in-frame clones and is missing some. The data contain tens of thousands of clones, 70% to 80% of them singletons. Sample: peripheral blood, taken from a patient treated with radiotherapy plus ipilimumab. These TCRs come from a human donor with non-small cell lung cancer who had a complete response to radiotherapy plus ipilimumab. The CDR3 runs from the conserved cysteine through the conserved F or W.

TRBJ2-7 | TRBV6-5 | 15 | CASSPDRALAYEQYF
TRBJ2-7 | TRBV7-6 | 12 | CASSLGSGEQYF
TRBJ2-7 | TRBV6-5 | 12 | CASTRHSYEQYF
TRBJ2-7 | TRBV5-1 | 13 | CASSLAPGYEQYF
TRBJ2-7 | TRBV4-1 | 14 | CASSQPGLGYEQYF
TRBJ2-2 | TRBV28 | 13 | CASSLLNPGELFF
TRBJ2-6 | TRBV5-5 | 17 | CASSLERGLPGANVLTF
TRBJ2-2 | TRBV9 | 16 | CASSFSGTGATGELFF
TRBJ2-7 | TRBV28 | 15 | CASSFSRAGSYEQYF
TRBJ2-1 | TRBV5-4 | 16 | CASSHHRDRGQGEQFF
TRBJ2-7 | TRBV19 | 14 | CASSGQAQAYEQYF
TRBJ1-2 | TRBV19 | 14 | CASSGQGARHGYTF
TRBJ2-6 | TRBV7-6 | 18 | CASSFGGSGGSGANVLTF
TRBJ2-7 | TRBV7-2 | 15 | CASSLGRGRSGEQYF
TRBJ1-4 | TRBV5-1 | 14 | CASSIQGINEKLFF
TRBJ2-5 | TRBV2 | 15 | CASRSGDRVGETQYF
TRBJ2-1 | TRBV19 | 16 | CASSLGWGTGHNEQFF
TRBJ2-7 | TRBV27 | 14 | CATGGPLGYYEQYF
TRBJ2-1 | TRBV5-1 | 14 | CASSRERASNEQFF
TRBJ1-6 | TRBV30 | 13 | CAWRGQLNSPLHF
TRBJ1-3 | TRBV27 | 15 | CASSLLSGAGNTIYF
TRBJ2-5 | TRBV28 | 15 | CASRGLAGIKETQYF
TRBJ2-1 | TRBV2 | 15 | CARINGAGAYNEQFF
TRBJ1-5 | TRBV23-1 | 15 | CASSQFGTAPPAQHF
TRBJ1-1 | TRBV18 | 14 | CASSPDRVNTEAFF
TRBJ1-4 | TRBV19 | 15 | CASRGTGLTNEKLFF
TRBJ2-5 | TRBV7-8 | 16 | CASSLPSGGRGETQYF
TRBJ2-2 | TRBV11-3 | 20 | CASSLDEPGQGDSNTGELFF
TRBJ2-7 | TRBV4-1 | 14 | CASSRRGLGHEQYF
TRBJ2-1 | TRBV10-2 | 17 | CASSGGMGGSSYNEQFF
TRBJ1-5 | TRBV19 | 14 | CASSILGRNQPQHF
TRBJ2-1 | TRBV13 | 15 | CASSLGRGTYNEQFF
TRBJ1-2 | TRBV6-1 | 13 | CASSEDSGYGYTF
TRBJ2-7 | TRBV11-2 | 15 | CASSMGGQSSYEQYF
TRBJ1-2 | TRBV7-8 | 13 | CASSRQGVYGYTF
TRBJ2-2 | TRBV2 | 16 | CASSGAGGGWTGELFF
TRBJ2-7 | TRBV9 | 15 | CASSVESGLPYEQYF
TRBJ1-1 | TRBV9 | 13 | CASSVDPDTEAFF
TRBJ1-1 | TRBV5-1 | 12 | CASSFGNTEAFF
TRBJ2-4 | TRBV5-4 | 16 | CASSQPTQGSKNIQYF
TRBJ2-7 | TRBV7-9 | 13 | CASSLGGRYEQYF
TRBJ2-7 | TRBV27 | 14 | CASSNGRGLYEQYF
TRBJ2-1 | TRBV18 | 15 | CASSLATGSYNEQFF
TRBJ2-7 | TRBV9 | 15 | CASSVELAATYEQYF
TRBJ1-4 | TRBV5-1 | 15 | CASSLEGTANEKLFF
TRBJ2-1 | TRBV7-9 | 17 | CASSLAGAGGAYNEQFF